This record covers a single TCR beta chain. The target antigen is unknown. The sample is drawn from a study of T cell responses to AZD1222 COVID-19 vaccine. The study's findings and limits: Donors were largely white British and mainly female; clonal diversity was possibly underestimated. No day 14 peak samples; only post-peak repertoires were characterized.

TCRdb's table, derived via immunoSEQ multiplex PCR, lists solely in-frame clones and lacks some. The sample shows approximately 100,000 clones, about nine tenths of them seen only once. Germline V gene data show CDR1 as GTSNPN and CDR2 as SVGIG (reference sequence). Deletions cut 6 bases from V and 2 bases from J, with 14 bases between. The CDR3 contains 14 residues. Source: peripheral blood, taken on day 0 of AZD1222 vaccination. V usage is TRBV30 and J usage is TRBJ1-3, with TRBD1 as a possible D gene (5 bases). This receptor was obtained from an adult in good health. CDR3 coding DNA: TGTGCCTGCTGGGGGGGGACTGCTGGAAACACCATATATTTT. Translated: CACWGGTAGNTIYF.